The clone carrying this T cell receptor (beta chain) was recorded at least ten times. In germline, CDR1 is MNHEY, CDR2 SMNVEV (reference sequence). CDR3 length: 13 residues. Trimming stripped 5 bases from V and 6 bases from J, with 14 bases between. In TCRdb, the 5' RACE reads were re-called with MiXCR into one record per CDR3 protein. This sample has some 300,000 distinct CDR3 sequences, with more than 9% found just once. The sample comes from a study of identical twins. The sample was also linked to a second study, of yellow fever vaccine responses in identical twins.

The V gene is TRBV27, the J gene TRBJ2-7; D ambiguous. Sequenced sample: CD8+ T cells sorted from blood. The sequence derives from a woman aged 18-35 years in good health. The CDR3 is CASSLMFGSEQYF. The CDR3 region has the DNA TGTGCCAGCAGTCTTATGTTCGGGTCCGAGCAGTACTTC.